These 9 T cell receptor beta chains were all obtained from the same sample, sequenced in a study of blood T cells in healthy people across ages. A J-beta primer mix and a sample-barcoded 5' primer were used in a second PCR of roughly 6 to 12 cycles. TCRdb re-derived calls from the 5' RACE reads in MiXCR, one entry per CDR3 protein. Of about 930,000 distinct CDR3 sequences listed, around 29% are singletons. The same data also contributed to another study, on T cells of mothers and their children.

Specimen: blood. The receptors stem from a woman aged 40-49 years in good health.

The J gene is TRBJ1-2, the V gene TRBV10-3; D is ambiguous. Germline V gives CDR1 ENHRY, CDR2 SYGVKD. The CDR3 extends over 11 amino acids. V shed 6 bases and J shed 9 bases, with 11 bases lying between them. Here the CDR3 DNA reads TGTGCCATCAGAGACGACGACCGCTACACCTTC. Protein: CAIRDDDRYTF.

In this sample, this clonotype turned up many times. The chain carries TRBV28 and TRBJ1-2; TRBD1 matches at 8 bases. Germline-derived CDR1 and CDR2 are MDHEN and SYDVKM. The CDR3 has 14 amino acids. V trimming: 4 bases; J trimming: 4 bases; junction bases outside the gene matches: 5. The DNA of the CDR3 is TGTGCCAGCAGTTCCATGACAGGGGCCTATGGCTACACCTTC. Translation gives CASSSMTGAYGYTF.

The chain has TRBV12-3 or TRBV12-4 and TRBJ2-2, with D perhaps matching TRBD2 (5 bases). The CDR3 contains 15 residues. V lost 6 bases and J 7 bases, leaving 18 bases between the germline ends. The CDR3 DNA follows: TGTGCCAGCAGGAACTCGCTAGCTGGGATCGGGGAGCTGTTTTTT. Residues: CASRNSLAGIGELFF.

Note on this clonotype: The germline gene is not matched at one end of the junction; a read error may be the cause. The genes are TRBV6-5 and TRBJ2-1; TRBD2 matches 10 bases. This CDR3 spans 13 amino acids. Germline CDR1 MNHEY, CDR2 SVGAGI. This CDR3 reads CASRPSGGYEQVF. The DNA for the CDR3 is TGTGCCAGCAGACCTAGCGGGGGCTATGAGCAGGTCTTC.

A few counts support this clonotype. The chain couples TRBV5-1 to TRBJ2-5; TRBD1 matches 7 bases. The V segment lost 3 bases and the J segment 5 bases; nucleotides outside the gene matches: 7. CDR1 and CDR2 from the germline V gene are SGHRS and YFSETQ. CDR3 length: 14 amino acids. This chain's CDR3 is CASSSKGRGETQYF. The CDR3 DNA is TGCGCCAGCAGCTCCAAGGGCAGGGGGGAGACCCAGTACTTC.

This clonotype was recorded at least ten times. The chain recombines TRBV18 with TRBJ2-1, with D unclear. The germline V gene encodes CDR1 KGHSH and CDR2 LQKENI. The V and J ends lost 3 bases and 8 bases respectively, with 14 bases between them. This CDR3 has 14 amino acids. CDR3 sequence reads: CASSPSFGFYEQFF. Here the CDR3 DNA reads TGTGCCAGCTCACCCTCCTTTGGGTTCTATGAGCAGTTCTTC.

This clonotype was detected only a few times. The chain recombines TRBV5-1 with TRBJ2-1, with no clear D. CDR1 and CDR2 from the germline V gene are SGHRS and YFSETQ. V lost 2 bases and J 15 bases, leaving 15 bases between the germline ends. This CDR3 has 12 amino acids. The CDR3 protein is CASSFGEVTRFF. The CDR3 nucleotides are TGCGCCAGCAGCTTCGGAGAGGTGACCCGGTTCTTC.

Points on this clonotype: A much larger clone differs from this one at a single base, so this may be a read error. This chain links TRBV19 with TRBJ2-7; 10 nucleotides line up with TRBD1. The CDR3 spans 15 residues. Germline loops: CDR1 LNHDA, CDR2 SQIVND (reference sequence). Written as DNA, the CDR3 is TGTACCAGTAGTCATACCGGGACAGGGGAGAACGAGCAGTACTTC. It translates to CTSSHTGTGENEQYF.

There are many counts of this clonotype. Relative to the germline gene, one junction end is altered; a read error may explain this. The V gene is TRBV4-2, the J gene TRBJ2-7; a weak D match, TRBD2 (5 bases). The germline V gene encodes CDR1 LGHNA and CDR2 YNFKEQ. There are 15 residues in the CDR3. Here the CDR3 reads CASSQTGSSSYEQYF. CDR3 in DNA: TGCGCCAGCAGCCAAACGGGGTCGAGCTCCTACGAGCAGTACTTC.